A single sample gave rise to the 7 T cell receptor beta chains below, sequenced in a study of T cell clonality in common variable immunodeficiency. The study's findings and limits: Common variable immunodeficiency TCR beta sequences reportedly had fewer deletions and N-nucleotide insertions.

These receptors lack a known antigen. Measured with immunoSEQ multiplex PCR; TCRdb has only the in-frame clones, and not every one. The sample shows some 15,000 clones, none of them appearing just once. Sequencing was performed on peripheral blood mononuclear cells. These receptors were obtained from a human donor with common variable immunodeficiency.

Worth noting for this clone: The CDR3 end is not reached by the read, which stops 3 residues before it; the germline J gene fills it in. This chain links TRBV7-9 with TRBJ2-1; either TRBD1 or TRBD2 may fit D (5 bases each). The V gene's germline CDR1 is SEHNR and CDR2 FQNEAQ (reference sequence). CDR3 length: 13 residues. V dropped 5 bases and J dropped 9 bases, with 14 bases sitting between them. The covered CDR3 bases are TGTGCCAGCAGCCCCTCCGCGAGGGGTGAG. Residues: CASSPSARGE. The whole CDR3 reads CASSPSARGEQFF.

This clone was recorded a few times. The missing CDR3 end, 3 residues past where the read stops, is filled in from the germline J gene. The chain has TRBV7-2 and TRBJ2-7; 10 positions agree with TRBD2. There are 14 residues in the CDR3. The germline gives CDR1 SGHTA, CDR2 FQGNSA. The J segment lost 4 bases and the V segment lost 8 bases, leaving 8 bases of the junction unmatched. The sequenced CDR3 bases are TGTGCCAGCGCCGTTGCTAGCGGGGGATACGAG. It is translated as CASAVASGGYE. The complete CDR3 protein is CASAVASGGYEQYF.

This clone was picked up a small number of times. The read comes to an end 3 residues before the CDR3 does, leaving the germline J gene to fill in the end. This chain connects TRBV5-5 to TRBJ1-6; unclear D gene. V was cut by 4 bases and J by 7 bases, with 15 bases left in between. Germline V gives CDR1 SGHKS, CDR2 YYEKEE (reference sequence). The CDR3 runs 15 residues. CDR3 bases read: TGTGCCAGCAGCCCCTTGCCAGAATCCAATTCACCC. Its protein is CASSPLPESNSP. The entire CDR3 reads CASSPLPESNSPLHF.

The table lists this clone with a few counts. CDR3 loop: CASSLQGFYEQYF. CDR3 bases read: TGTGCCAGCAGCTTACAGGGATTCTACGAG. The rearrangement links TRBV7-2 to TRBJ2-7; D perhaps matches TRBD1 (5 bases). The sequenced fragment ends 3 residues before the CDR3 boundary, so the rest is inferred from the germline J gene. The CDR3 is 13 amino acids. The germline V gene encodes CDR1 SGHTA and CDR2 FQGNSA. V lost 2 bases and J 3 bases, leaving 8 bases between the germline ends.

This clone was picked up a small number of times. Sequencing ends 3 residues short of the CDR3 end; the germline J gene provides the rest. This chain connects TRBV19 to TRBJ2-3, with D maybe TRBD2 (5 bases). Germline CDR1 is LNHDA and CDR2 is SQIVND (reference sequence). V lost 5 bases and J 0 bases, leaving 12 bases between the germline ends. This CDR3 spans 15 amino acids. The sequenced CDR3 bases are TGTGCCAGTAGTCGTCCTAGGACTAGCACAGATACG. Protein sequence: CASSRPRTSTDT. The entire CDR3 protein is CASSRPRTSTDTQYF.

As to this clone: The read halts 3 residues ahead of the CDR3 end, with the missing end drawn from the germline J gene. The chain joins TRBV19 to TRBJ2-2; D is undetermined. Trimming took 4 bases from V and 4 from J, leaving 7 bases between them. Germline lookup yields CDR1 LNHDA and CDR2 SQIVND (reference sequence). The CDR3 is 13 amino acids. The sequenced CDR3 bases are TGTGCCAGTAGTACCGGTCGCACCGGGGAG. Its translation is CASSTGRTGE. In full, the CDR3 is CASSTGRTGELFF. The complete variable domain, with remaining parts taken from reference TRBV19 and TRBJ2-2, reads DGGITQSPKYLFRKEGQNVTLSCEQNLNHDAMYWYRQDPGQGLRLIYYSQIVNDFQKGDIAEGYSVSREKKESFPLTVTSAQKNPTAFYLCASSTGRTGELFFGEGSRLTVL.

This clone was counted only a few times. The CDR3 extends 3 residues past the end of the read, so its final part is completed from the germline J gene. J is TRBJ2-7 and V is TRBV18; D might be TRBD2 (6 bases). V lost 2 bases to trimming and J lost 0 bases, with 11 bases between them. From germline, CDR1 is KGHSH and CDR2 LQKENI. CDR3 size: 15 residues. The covered CDR3 bases are TGTGCCAGCTCACCAGGGACTGGGAGCTCCTACGAG. Protein product: CASSPGTGSSYE. The full CDR3 reads CASSPGTGSSYEQYF.